Listed below are T cell receptor beta chains from one sample, sequenced in a study of blood T cell repertoires in COVID-19. Clones were sequenced by immunoSEQ multiplex PCR, and TCRdb holds only the in-frame ones, with some missing. The data show some 200,000 clones, with around four fifths seen just once and 4% to 6% held by the top ten. The sequenced material came from peripheral blood. These receptors all stem from a woman in her sixties or seventies who had recovered from COVID-19. Both conserved end residues are part of each CDR3. The order of the fields is D gene, J gene, clone size, V gene, CDR3 DNA, CDR3 protein. A D gene is named only where the DNA matches it firmly. Clone size, where shown, is once, few, many, or a class for clones that have expanded.

TRBD1,TRBJ1-3,NA,TRBV7-7,TGTGCTAGCAGCTTAGGCAGGGGGCCCGGAAACACCATATATTTT,CASSLGRGPGNTIYF
TRBD1,TRBJ2-1,NA,TRBV11-2,TGTGCCAGCAGCTTAGCAGGGGGTACCTACAATGAGCAGTTCTTC,CASSLAGGTYNEQFF
NA,TRBJ2-3,NA,TRBV21-1,TGTGCCAGCATCCAGCCCCCCGGGGGAGCGGGGGATACACGCACAGATACGCAGTATTTT,CASIQPPGGAGDTRTDTQYF
TRBD2,TRBJ2-7,NA,TRBV5-1,TGCGCCAGCAGCGCGGGGACTAGCGGGTGGGGCGAGCAGTACTTC,CASSAGTSGWGEQYF
TRBD2,TRBJ2-3,NA,TRBV5-1,TGCGCCAGCAGCCGGGGGGTAGCCGCCACAGATACGCAGTATTTT,CASSRGVAATDTQYF
TRBD2,TRBJ2-2,NA,TRBV6-5,TGTGCCAGCAGTCGTAGACCGCGGGAGCGGGAGCTGTTTTTT,CASSRRPRERELFF
NA,TRBJ2-2,NA,TRBV21-1,TGTGCCAGCAGCAAAGCTCCTAGGACTAGCGGGGGGACTAAGAACACCGGGGAGCTGTTTTTT,CASSKAPRTSGGTKNTGELFF
TRBD1,TRBJ2-3,NA,TRBV7-2,TGTGCCAGCAGCTTACTCTTGACAGGGGGAGTGGATACGCAGTATTTT,CASSLLLTGGVDTQYF
TRBD1,TRBJ1-6,once,TRBV6-1,TGTGCCAGCAGTGAAAACCGGGGGACAGGGGTCTCACCCCTCCACTTT,CASSENRGTGVSPLHF
TRBD2,TRBJ2-1,few,TRBV24-1,TGTGCCACCAGTGATCCAACGGGGGGTAACAATGAGCAGTTCTTC,CATSDPTGGNNEQFF
TRBD1,TRBJ1-1,NA,TRBV19,TGTGCCAGTAGTAGAGCAGGGGGGCGGAACACTGAAGCTTTCTTT,CASSRAGGRNTEAFF
NA,TRBJ1-1,many,TRBV9,TGTGCCAGCAGCCAATCTTACAGGTTGATGAACACTGAAGCTTTCTTT,CASSQSYRLMNTEAFF
TRBD1,TRBJ1-1,NA,TRBV10-3,TGTGCCATGGCCCAGGGGGCTACGGACACTGAAGCTTTCTTT,CAMAQGATDTEAFF
NA,TRBJ2-1,NA,TRBV11-2,TGTGCCAGCACCCTGTACAATGAGCAGTTCTTC,CASTLYNEQFF
TRBD2,TRBJ2-3,NA,TRBV5-1,TGCGCCAGCAGCTTGGCGGCTAGCGGGGGGGTATGGTATTTT,CASSLAASGGVWYF
NA,TRBJ1-5,NA,TRBV6-4,TGTGCCCTATCCTCGGGGGGCTGGGGCAATCAGCCCCAGCATTTT,CALSSGGWGNQPQHF
NA,TRBJ1-2,NA,TRBV4-1,TGCGCCAGCAGCCAATACCAAACAGGGAACTATGGCTACACCTTC,CASSQYQTGNYGYTF
NA,TRBJ2-3,NA,TRBV19,TGTGCCAGTAGTAACCGGGGAGTTAGCACAGATACGCAGTATTTT,CASSNRGVSTDTQYF
TRBD2,TRBJ2-3,few,TRBV6-2/TRBV6-3,TGTGCCAGCAGTACCGGGACTAGCGACACAGATACGCAGTATTTT,CASSTGTSDTDTQYF
NA,TRBJ1-1,NA,TRBV7-3,TGTGCCAGCAGCCCTTCTGGAGGGGAAAGGACTGAAGCTTTCTTT,CASSPSGGERTEAFF
NA,TRBJ2-3,NA,TRBV12-3/TRBV12-4,TGTGCCAGCAGTTTTACAGGGCGTGATACGCAGTATTTT,CASSFTGRDTQYF
TRBD1,TRBJ1-2,NA,TRBV30,TGTGCCTGGACCTGGGGTAGACAGGGGGCGAATGGCTACACCTTC,CAWTWGRQGANGYTF
NA,TRBJ2-5,NA,TRBV11-2,TGTGCCAGCAGCTTAGGGTTTGCGGTTGAGTACTTC,CASSLGFAVEYF
NA,TRBJ2-7,NA,TRBV7-8,TGTGCCAGCAGCTTAGTGGAAGGGGGAGAGCCCTACGAGCAGTACTTC,CASSLVEGGEPYEQYF
NA,TRBJ1-4,once,TRBV11-1,TGTGCCAGCAGCTTATCGGGGGAATCGGAACTGTTTTTT,CASSLSGESELFF
NA,TRBJ2-7,NA,TRBV28,TGTGCCAGCATCCTGGACCCTTCCCGGGGGGAGCAGTACTTC,CASILDPSRGEQYF
TRBD2,TRBJ2-5,NA,TRBV9,TGTGCCAGCAGCGTAGGGGGACTAGCGGGGGTAGAGACCCAGTACTTC,CASSVGGLAGVETQYF
TRBD1,TRBJ2-7,NA,TRBV4-1,TGCGCCAGCAGCCAAGATTACAGGGGATCACTCTACGAGCAGTACTTC,CASSQDYRGSLYEQYF
NA,TRBJ2-7,NA,TRBV5-1,TGCGCCAGCAGCCGTGGACAGTCGAGTTTCCACGAGCAGTACTTC,CASSRGQSSFHEQYF
TRBD1,TRBJ1-6,NA,TRBV7-8,TGTGCCAGCAGCTTAGTCCTGGGACAGGGTAATTCACCCCTCCACTTT,CASSLVLGQGNSPLHF
TRBD1,TRBJ1-4,once,TRBV2,TGTGCCAGCAGTGAAGCAAGCAGGGGGGAAAAACTGTTTTTT,CASSEASRGEKLFF
TRBD2,TRBJ2-3,NA,TRBV19,TGTGCCAGTAACGAGCGGGGCGGCACAGATACGCAGTATTTT,CASNERGGTDTQYF
TRBD1,TRBJ1-2,NA,TRBV7-2,TGTGCCAGCAGCTCTACCCCCTGGGACAGCAACTATGGCTACACCTTC,CASSSTPWDSNYGYTF
NA,TRBJ1-5,few,TRBV5-6,TGTGCCAGCAGCCTGGGAGGCCTTGGTAATCAGCCCCAGCATTTT,CASSLGGLGNQPQHF
NA,TRBJ2-1,NA,TRBV7-3,TGTGCCAGCAGCTTAAAAGTTTCGGGGATCAATGAGCAGTTCTTC,CASSLKVSGINEQFF
NA,TRBJ1-6,NA,TRBV19,TGTGCCAGTTCCGACAGGAGCTCCTATAATTCACCCCTCCACTTT,CASSDRSSYNSPLHF
TRBD1,TRBJ2-2,NA,TRBV10-1,TGCGCCAGCAGTGAGACCCGGGACAGATGGGAGAACACCGGGGAGCTGTTTTTT,CASSETRDRWENTGELFF
TRBD1,TRBJ1-1,NA,TRBV6-4,TGTGCCAGCAGGGCGGCGGGACAGGGATCCGAAGCTTTCTTT,CASRAAGQGSEAFF
TRBD2,TRBJ2-5,few,TRBV10-1,TGCGCCAGCAGACTAGCGGGGGAAGAGACCCAGTACTTC,CASRLAGEETQYF
NA,TRBJ2-7,NA,TRBV5-1,TGCGCCAGCAGCTTAGGTGGAGACGAGCAGTACTTC,CASSLGGDEQYF
TRBD2,TRBJ2-7,once,TRBV4-1,TGCGCCAGCAGCCAAGATCAGAACGGGGGGTTGGTTCGGTACTTC,CASSQDQNGGLVRYF
NA,TRBJ1-1,NA,TRBV7-2,TGTGCCAGCAGCTTAGCGGGGGGTAGGGCTGAAGCTTTCTTT,CASSLAGGRAEAFF
TRBD1,TRBJ1-2,NA,TRBV18,TGTGCCAGCTCACCACCGGGACAGGGGGATGGTGGCTACACCTTC,CASSPPGQGDGGYTF
NA,TRBJ2-5,NA,TRBV7-3,TGTGCCAGCAGCTCCTCAGATGGAGAGACCCAGTACTTC,CASSSSDGETQYF
NA,TRBJ1-2,NA,TRBV6-1,TGTGCCAGCAGTGAAGGGATGGGGACTCGGGTCAATGGCTACACCTTC,CASSEGMGTRVNGYTF
NA,TRBJ2-5,NA,TRBV6-5,TGTGCCAGCGGGAGAGGGGGTGAAAAAGAGACCCAGTACTTC,CASGRGGEKETQYF